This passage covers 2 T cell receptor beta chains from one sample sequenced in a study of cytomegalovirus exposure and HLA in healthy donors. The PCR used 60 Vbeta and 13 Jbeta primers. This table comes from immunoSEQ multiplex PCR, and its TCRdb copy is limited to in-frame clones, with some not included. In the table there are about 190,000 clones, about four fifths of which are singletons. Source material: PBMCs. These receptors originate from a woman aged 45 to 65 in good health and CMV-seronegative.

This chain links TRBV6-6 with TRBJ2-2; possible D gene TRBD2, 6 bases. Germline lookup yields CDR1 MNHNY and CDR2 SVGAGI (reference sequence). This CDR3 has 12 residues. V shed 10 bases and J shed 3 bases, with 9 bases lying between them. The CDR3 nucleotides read TGTGCCATTGGGGGGTACACCGGGGAGCTGTTTTTT. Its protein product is CAIGGYTGELFF.

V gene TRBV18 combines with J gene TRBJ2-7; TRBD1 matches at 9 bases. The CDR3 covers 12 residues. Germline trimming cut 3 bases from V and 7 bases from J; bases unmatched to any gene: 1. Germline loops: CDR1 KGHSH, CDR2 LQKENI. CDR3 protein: CASSPDRGEQYF. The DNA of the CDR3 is TGTGCCAGCTCACCGGACAGGGGTGAGCAGTACTTC. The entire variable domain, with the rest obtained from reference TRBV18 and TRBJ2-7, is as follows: NAGVMQNPRHLVRRRGQEARLRCSPMKGHSHVYWYRQLPEEGLKFMVYLQKENIIDESGMPKERFSAEFPKEGPSILRIQQVVRGDSAAYFCASSPDRGEQYFGPGTRLTVT.